This T cell receptor (beta chain) was retrieved from a study of T cell responses to AZD1222 COVID-19 vaccine. For the study at large: Combined were second doses at about 4 or about 12 weeks.

With 3 bases removed from V and 8 bases from J, the gap between germline ends came to 29 bases. CDR1 and CDR2 (germline): LNHDA, SQIVND (reference sequence). This CDR3 spans 20 amino acids. Details on this clone: Its specificity is unknown.

Whole-study findings and limits: Only six people who got AZD1222 tested seropositive at baseline. Females outnumbered males among donors, who were mostly white British; clonal diversity was possibly underestimated. Increases in Spike-specific TCR breadth and depth were seen after two AZD1222 doses.

This table comes from immunoSEQ multiplex PCR, and its TCRdb copy is limited to in-frame clones, with some not included. The sample records around 100,000 clones, 88% being singletons. The V call is TRBV19, the J call TRBJ1-6, with D maybe TRBD1 (5 bases). The input for sequencing was peripheral blood, taken on day 0 of AZD1222 vaccination. This TCR came from an adult in good health. CDR3 sequence: CASSITSTLQVGEADSPLHF. The CDR3 DNA sequence: TGTGCCAGTAGTATCACGAGCACCCTACAGGTTGGGGAAGCGGATTCACCCCTCCACTTT.